This TCR beta chain derives from a study of cytomegalovirus exposure and HLA in healthy donors. The wider study: Of all 400 or so donors who were genotyped, 81% belonged to the Caucasian-associated ancestry cluster. General study findings and limits: When analyzed later, the rates of TCR association showed variation by HLA locus, with DRB1 the most and HLA-C the fewest.

V gave up 1 base and J gave up 2 bases, with 8 bases separating them. Germline loops: CDR1 SSHAT, CDR2 FNYEAQ (reference sequence). The CDR3 is 14 amino acids. PCR involved 60 Vbeta and 13 Jbeta primers. The method was immunoSEQ multiplex PCR; TCRdb's version includes in-frame clones alone and lacks a portion of them. The profile shows 140,000 or so clones, around 66% of them singletons. Note on this clone: Its antigen remains unknown.

Material: PBMCs. The chain recombines TRBV7-7 with TRBJ2-5; perhaps TRBD2 as D (5 bases). The receptor was isolated from a woman aged 60 to 75 in good health and CMV-seronegative. CDR3 sequence reads: CASSLGGPQETQYF. CDR3 nucleotides: TGTGCCAGCAGCTTAGGAGGGCCTCAAGAGACCCAGTACTTC.